A selection of T cell receptor beta chains follows, all from one sample in a study of cytomegalovirus exposure and HLA in healthy donors. Profiling relied on immunoSEQ multiplex PCR, and the TCRdb table lists in-frame clones only, not all of them. The profile shows about 110,000 clones, about 83% of them singletons. Sequenced: PBMCs. Receptor source: a man aged 18 to 30 in good health and CMV-seronegative. CDR3s include the opening cysteine and the closing phenylalanine or tryptophan. D genes are given only for firm matches. Clone size is shown for a subset of rows, as once, few, many or a class of expanded clone.

few TRBJ1-5 NA TRBV2 TGTGCCAGCAGCGACAGGTACAATCAGCCCCAGCATTTT CASSDRYNQPQHF
NA TRBJ2-7 NA TRBV2 TGTGCCAGCGATAGAGGACAGACCTACGAGCAGTACTTC CASDRGQTYEQYF
few TRBJ1-1 TRBD1 TRBV13 TGTGCCAGCAGCTATGCGACCGGGACAGGGGGTCCCGAAGCTTTCTTT CASSYATGTGGPEAFF
NA TRBJ1-1 TRBD1 TRBV4-3 TGCGCCAGCAGCCAGGGGACAGCTAACACTGAAGCTTTCTTT CASSQGTANTEAFF
NA TRBJ2-1 NA TRBV6-5 TGTGCCAGCAGTGCAACAGAAAACAATGAGCAGTTCTTC CASSATENNEQFF
NA TRBJ2-4 NA TRBV11-3 TGTGCCAGCAGCCCCAATACGGGTAAAGACATTCAGTACTTC CASSPNTGKDIQYF
NA TRBJ2-7 TRBD1 TRBV6-5 TGTGCCAGCAGTTACTTGAGGACAGGGGGCAGGTACGAGCAGTACTTC CASSYLRTGGRYEQYF
NA TRBJ2-6 NA TRBV14 TGTGCCAGCAGCCAGGGAGGCTCTGGGGCCAACGTCCTGACTTTC CASSQGGSGANVLTF
NA TRBJ2-2 NA TRBV25-1 TGTGCCAGCAGAGTGGGACACTTAGAGAGCACCGGGGAGCTGTTTTTT CASRVGHLESTGELFF
NA TRBJ1-1 TRBD1 TRBV6-1 TGTGCCAGCAGTGAAGCTTCCAGGGGGTACACTGAAGCTTTCTTT CASSEASRGYTEAFF
NA TRBJ1-2 NA TRBV19 TGTGCCACTACAACAGGGCTGGGAAACTATGGCTACACCTTC CATTTGLGNYGYTF
NA TRBJ2-2 NA TRBV7-4 TGTGCCAGCAGCCCGACGGGGGACTTGTCGGGGTGGCCTGGGGAGCTGTTTTTT CASSPTGDLSGWPGELFF
NA TRBJ2-3 NA TRBV6-4 TGTGCCAGCAGTGAAATGGGTCGGAGTGGAGATACGCAGTATTTT CASSEMGRSGDTQYF
NA TRBJ2-4 NA TRBV27 TGTGCCAGCAGTCGGTATACAGCAGCTCTAGCCAAAAACATTCAGTACTTC CASSRYTAALAKNIQYF
NA TRBJ2-2 NA TRBV5-6 TGTGCCAGCACCCCTTACACCGGGGAGCTGTTTTTT CASTPYTGELFF
NA TRBJ1-3 NA TRBV30 TGTGCCTGGGCAGGGTCGAACTCTGGAAACACCATATATTTT CAWAGSNSGNTIYF
NA TRBJ2-7 TRBD2 TRBV7-2 TGTGCCAGCAGCCCCTCAGCGGGAGCGGACGAGCAGTACTTC CASSPSAGADEQYF
NA TRBJ1-5 NA TRBV5-1 TGCGCCAGCCGAGAGACAGACCGAAGCAATCAGCCCCAGCATTTT CASRETDRSNQPQHF
NA TRBJ2-7 NA TRBV7-8 TGTGCCAGCAGCTCCGCTTACAGGAGCTCCTACGAGCAGTACTTC CASSSAYRSSYEQYF
NA TRBJ2-1 TRBD1 TRBV7-8 TGTGCCAGCAGCTCACGGACAGGGGCAGGGAATGAGCAGTTCTTC CASSSRTGAGNEQFF
once TRBJ2-7 TRBD2 TRBV13 TGTGCCAGCAGCTTAGAGCTAGCGGGAGGGGAGCAGTACTTC CASSLELAGGEQYF
once TRBJ2-5 TRBD1 TRBV29-1 TGCAGCGTGAGGGACAGGGTAGGGATCGAGACCCAGTACTTC CSVRDRVGIETQYF
NA TRBJ2-1 NA TRBV10-3 TGTGCCATCAGATCCGGAGGGAAGATCAATGAGCAGTTCTTC CAIRSGGKINEQFF
once TRBJ1-1 NA TRBV5-1 TGCGCCAGCAGCTCCTACAGGGTGTTGGACACTGAAGCTTTCTTT CASSSYRVLDTEAFF